The sequence of this T cell receptor (beta chain) was determined in a study of PD-1 blockade in classical Hodgkin lymphoma. The protocol was immunoSEQ multiplex PCR, while the TCRdb copy is restricted to in-frame clones and leaves out a portion. The table includes tens of thousands of clones, approximately 92% detected once. Remarks on this clone: No antigen is known for it.

Study-level results: The diversity seen at baseline in complete responders resembled that of newly diagnosed patients. Prior therapy or disease activity may underlie the repertoire differences, whose causes remain undefined.

CDR1 and CDR2 from the germline V gene are LGHNA and YNFKEQ. This CDR3 region has 15 residues. Trimming removed 1 base from V and 0 bases from J, with 7 bases in between. No patient escaped relapse after autologous stem cell transplantation, and brentuximab vedotin exposure varied. The TCR comes from a human donor with classical Hodgkin lymphoma. This rearrangement joins TRBV4-2 to TRBJ1-5; D might be TRBD1 (6 bases). The specimen was peripheral blood mononuclear cells (PBMCs), collected before the second cycle of nivolumab. The CDR3 DNA reads as TGTGCCAGCAGCCAAGGGACAGTTAGCAATCAGCCCCAGCATTTT. As protein: CASSQGTVSNQPQHF.